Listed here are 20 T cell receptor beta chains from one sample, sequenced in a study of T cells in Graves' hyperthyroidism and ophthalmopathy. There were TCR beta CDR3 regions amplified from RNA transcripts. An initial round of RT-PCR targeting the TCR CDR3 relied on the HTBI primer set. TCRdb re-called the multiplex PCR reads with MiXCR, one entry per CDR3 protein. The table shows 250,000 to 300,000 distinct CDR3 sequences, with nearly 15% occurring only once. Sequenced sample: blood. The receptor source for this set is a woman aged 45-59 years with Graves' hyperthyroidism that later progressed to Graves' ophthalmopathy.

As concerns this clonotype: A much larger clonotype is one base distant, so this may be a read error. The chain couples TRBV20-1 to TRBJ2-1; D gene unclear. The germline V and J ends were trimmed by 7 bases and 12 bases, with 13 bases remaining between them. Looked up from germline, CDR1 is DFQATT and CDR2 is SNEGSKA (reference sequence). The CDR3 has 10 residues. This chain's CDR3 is CSVRAGWQFF. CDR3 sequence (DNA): TGCAGTGTTAGGGCTGGGTGGCAGTTCTTC.

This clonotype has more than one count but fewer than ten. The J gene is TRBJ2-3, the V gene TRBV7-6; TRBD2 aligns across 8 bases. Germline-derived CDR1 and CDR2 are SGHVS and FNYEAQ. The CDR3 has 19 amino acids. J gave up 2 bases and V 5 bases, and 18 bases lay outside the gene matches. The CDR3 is CASSLRAGGPIFFTDTQYF. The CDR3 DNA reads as TGTGCCAGCAGCCTGAGGGCGGGAGGCCCGATCTTCTTCACAGATACGCAGTATTTT.

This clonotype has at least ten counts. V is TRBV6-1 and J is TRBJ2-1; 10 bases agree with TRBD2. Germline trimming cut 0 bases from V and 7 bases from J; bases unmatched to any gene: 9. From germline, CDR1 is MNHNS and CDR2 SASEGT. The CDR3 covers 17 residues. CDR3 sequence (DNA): TGTGCCAGCAGTGAAGCACGAACTAGCGGGATGGAGAATGAGCAGTTCTTC. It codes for CASSEARTSGMENEQFF.

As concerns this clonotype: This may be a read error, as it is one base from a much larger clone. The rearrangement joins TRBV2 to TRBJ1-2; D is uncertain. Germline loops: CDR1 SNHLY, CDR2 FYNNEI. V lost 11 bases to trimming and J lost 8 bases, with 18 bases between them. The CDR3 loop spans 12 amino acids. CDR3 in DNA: TGTGCCGGCTCAATCTCCACTCACGGCTACACCTTC. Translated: CAGSISTHGYTF.

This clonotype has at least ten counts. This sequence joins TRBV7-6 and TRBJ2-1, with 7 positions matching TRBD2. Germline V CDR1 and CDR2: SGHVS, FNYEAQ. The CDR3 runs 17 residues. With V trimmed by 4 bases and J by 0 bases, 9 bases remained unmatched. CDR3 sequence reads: CASSSRGGSGSYNEQFF. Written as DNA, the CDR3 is TGTGCCAGCAGCTCTAGGGGCGGGAGTGGCTCCTACAATGAGCAGTTCTTC.

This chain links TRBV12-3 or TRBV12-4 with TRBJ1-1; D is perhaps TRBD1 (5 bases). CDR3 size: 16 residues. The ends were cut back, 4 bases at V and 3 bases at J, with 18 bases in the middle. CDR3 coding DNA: TGTGCCAGCAGTTCCTGGGGGGAGTATTTCGACACTGAAGCTTTCTTT. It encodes CASSSWGEYFDTEAFF.

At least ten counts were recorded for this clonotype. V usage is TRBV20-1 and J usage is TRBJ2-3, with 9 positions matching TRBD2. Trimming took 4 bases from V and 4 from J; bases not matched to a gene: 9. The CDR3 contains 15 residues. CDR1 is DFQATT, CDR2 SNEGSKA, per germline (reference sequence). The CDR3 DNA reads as TGCAGTGCTATTGGGGGGGCTAGCGGGGCAGATACGCAGTATTTT. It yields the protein CSAIGGASGADTQYF.

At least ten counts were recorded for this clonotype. This chain's CDR3 is CASSLVQGKTTGELFF. DNA for the CDR3: TGTGCCAGCAGCTTAGTGCAGGGGAAAACCACCGGGGAGCTGTTTTTT. The gene calls are TRBV11-2 and TRBJ2-2, with D possibly matching TRBD1 (6 bases). CDR1 and CDR2 from the germline V gene are SGHAT and FQNNGV. The CDR3 runs to 16 residues. V lost 1 base and J 4 bases, leaving 13 bases between the germline ends.

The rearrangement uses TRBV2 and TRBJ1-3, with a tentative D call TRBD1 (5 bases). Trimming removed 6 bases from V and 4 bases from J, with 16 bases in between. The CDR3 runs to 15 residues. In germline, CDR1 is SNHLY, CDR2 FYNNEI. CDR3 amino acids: CASSLSQGPGNTIYF. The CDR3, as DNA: TGTGCCAGCAGCCTTAGTCAGGGTCCCGGAAACACCATATATTTT.

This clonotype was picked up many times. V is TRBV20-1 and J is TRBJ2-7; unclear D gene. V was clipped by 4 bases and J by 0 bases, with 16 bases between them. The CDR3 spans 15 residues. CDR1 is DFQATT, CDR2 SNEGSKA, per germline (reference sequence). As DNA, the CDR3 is TGCAGTGCTATTATCTTGGGCGGCAGCTCCTACGAGCAGTACTTC. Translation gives CSAIILGGSSYEQYF.

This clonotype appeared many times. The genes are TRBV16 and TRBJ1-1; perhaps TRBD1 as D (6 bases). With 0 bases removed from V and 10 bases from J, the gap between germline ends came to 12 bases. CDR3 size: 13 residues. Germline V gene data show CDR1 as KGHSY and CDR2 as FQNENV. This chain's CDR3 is CASSQSGGGAAFF. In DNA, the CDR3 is TGTGCCAGCAGCCAATCGGGGGGGGGCGCAGCTTTCTTT.

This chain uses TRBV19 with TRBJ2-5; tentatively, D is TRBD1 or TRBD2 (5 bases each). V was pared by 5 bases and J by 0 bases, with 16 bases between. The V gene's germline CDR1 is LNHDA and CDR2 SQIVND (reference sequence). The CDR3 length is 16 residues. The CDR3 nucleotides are TGTGCCAGTAGTCCCATCCTTGGGGGATACCAAGAGACCCAGTACTTC. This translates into CASSPILGGYQETQYF.

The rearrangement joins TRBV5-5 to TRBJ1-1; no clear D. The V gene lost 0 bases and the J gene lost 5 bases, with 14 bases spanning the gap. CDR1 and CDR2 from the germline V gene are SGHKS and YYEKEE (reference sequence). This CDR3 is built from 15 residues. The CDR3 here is CASSLGPGISTEAFF. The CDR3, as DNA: TGTGCCAGCAGCTTGGGTCCGGGAATATCGACTGAAGCTTTCTTT.

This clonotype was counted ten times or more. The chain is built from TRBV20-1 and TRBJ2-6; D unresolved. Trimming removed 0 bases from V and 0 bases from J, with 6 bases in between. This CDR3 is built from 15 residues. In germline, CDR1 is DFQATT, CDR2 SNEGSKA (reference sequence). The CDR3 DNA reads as TGCAGTGCTAGAGAACGGATCTCTGGGGCCAACGTCCTGACTTTC. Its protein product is CSARERISGANVLTF.

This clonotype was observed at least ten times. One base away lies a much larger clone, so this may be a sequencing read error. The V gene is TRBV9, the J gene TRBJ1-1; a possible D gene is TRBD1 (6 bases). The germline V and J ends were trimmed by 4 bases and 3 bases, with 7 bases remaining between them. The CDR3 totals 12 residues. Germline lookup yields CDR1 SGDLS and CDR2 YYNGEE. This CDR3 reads CASSRTDTEAFF. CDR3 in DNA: TGTGCCAGCAGCAGGACAGACACTGAAGCTTTCTTT.

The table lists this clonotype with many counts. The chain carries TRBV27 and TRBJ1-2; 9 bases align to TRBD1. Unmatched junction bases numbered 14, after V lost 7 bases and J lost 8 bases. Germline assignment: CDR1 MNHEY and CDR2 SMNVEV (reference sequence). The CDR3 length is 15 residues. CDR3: CASIGTGKIDGGYTF. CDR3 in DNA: TGTGCCAGCATTGGGACAGGGAAGATTGATGGAGGCTACACCTTC.

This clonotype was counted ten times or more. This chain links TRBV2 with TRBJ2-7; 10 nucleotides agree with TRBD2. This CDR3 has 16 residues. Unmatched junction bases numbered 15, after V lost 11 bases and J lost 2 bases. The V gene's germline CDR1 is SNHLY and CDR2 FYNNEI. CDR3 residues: CAGVPLAGERPYEQYF. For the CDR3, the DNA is TGTGCCGGTGTACCCCTAGCGGGAGAAAGGCCCTACGAGCAGTACTTC. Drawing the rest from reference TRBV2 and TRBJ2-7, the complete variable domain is EPEVTQTPSHQVTQMGQEVILRCVPISNHLYFYWYRQILGQKVEFLVSFYNNEISEKSEIFDDQFSVERPDGSNFTLKIRSTKLEDSAMYFCAGVPLAGERPYEQYFGPGTRLTVT.

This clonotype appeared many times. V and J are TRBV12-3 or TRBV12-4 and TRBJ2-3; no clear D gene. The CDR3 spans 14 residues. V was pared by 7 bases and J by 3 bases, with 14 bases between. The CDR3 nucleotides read TGTGCCAGCACTACGGGCCACAGTACAGATACGCAGTATTTT. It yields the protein CASTTGHSTDTQYF.

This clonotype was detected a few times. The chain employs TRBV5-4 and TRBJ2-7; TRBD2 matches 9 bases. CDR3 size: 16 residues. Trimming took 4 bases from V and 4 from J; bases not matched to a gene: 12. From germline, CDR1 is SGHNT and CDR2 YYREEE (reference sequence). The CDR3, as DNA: TGTGCCAGCAGCCCGACGGTGGCTAGCGGGGAATACGAGCAGTACTTC. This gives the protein CASSPTVASGEYEQYF.

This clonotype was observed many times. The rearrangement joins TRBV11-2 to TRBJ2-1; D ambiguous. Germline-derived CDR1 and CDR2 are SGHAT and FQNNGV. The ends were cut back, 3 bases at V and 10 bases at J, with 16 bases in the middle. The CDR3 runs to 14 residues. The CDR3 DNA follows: TGTGCCAGCAGCTTTGATTGGACGCCCGGGGAGCAGTTCTTC. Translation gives CASSFDWTPGEQFF.